The T cell receptor beta chain under discussion was sequenced for a study of Graves' ophthalmopathy and Graves' hyperthyroidism. Clinicians diagnosed using symptoms, serum thyroxine, TRAb, thyroid ultrasound and orbital computed tomography. The PBMCs were taken from roughly 10 ml of fresh peripheral blood. The sample holds many counts of this clonotype. Germline values: CDR1 SEHNR, CDR2 FQNEAQ (reference sequence). This CDR3 is 13 amino acids long. Trimming cost V 5 bases and J 2 bases, with 10 bases left between them. CDR3 regions of TCR beta were amplified from RNA transcripts. First-round RT-PCR with HTBI primers preceded a second-round multiplex PCR. TCRdb processed the multiplex PCR reads anew with MiXCR; each CDR3 protein has one entry. The sample holds 500,000 to 800,000 distinct CDR3 sequences, about two fifths seen once.

This sequence was found in an adult man with Graves' ophthalmopathy. The chain is built from TRBV7-9 and TRBJ2-7; tentatively, D is TRBD1 (6 bases). Input material: peripheral blood. The CDR3 region has the DNA TGTGCCAGCAGCCGGGACAAGGCCTACGAGCAGTACTTC. It specifies CASSRDKAYEQYF.